Listed here are 28 T cell receptor beta chains from one sample, sequenced in a study of T cells in Graves' hyperthyroidism and ophthalmopathy. The source material, RNA transcripts, was used to amplify TCR beta CDR3 regions. First-round RT-PCR of the TCR CDR3 relied on the HTBI primer set. In TCRdb, the multiplex PCR reads were re-called with MiXCR into one record per CDR3 protein. The sample includes hundreds of thousands of distinct CDR3 sequences, around 13% of them seen just once. The sequenced sample consisted of blood. These receptors came from a woman in her 40s with Graves' hyperthyroidism.

The chain uses TRBV19 and TRBJ2-1; D ambiguous. TRBJ2-7 matches the DNA end more closely, so the J call is doubtful. From germline, CDR1 is LNHDA and CDR2 SQIVND (reference sequence). The CDR3 loop spans 14 amino acids. CDR3 DNA sequence: TGTGCCAGTAGTATCTCCCTCGTATATACTGAGCAGTACTTC. This gives the protein CASSISLVYTEQYF.

The chain carries TRBV20-1 and TRBJ1-2, with 8 bases matching TRBD1. Losses at the gene ends were 6 bases for V and 7 bases for J; bases not matched to a gene: 7. The CDR3 is 12 amino acids. Germline V gives CDR1 DFQATT, CDR2 SNEGSKA (reference sequence). The CDR3 loop reads CSAVTGDFGYTF. CDR3 nucleotide sequence: TGCAGTGCCGTGACAGGGGACTTTGGCTACACCTTC.

The table lists this clonotype with a few counts. The V gene is TRBV6-1, the J gene TRBJ1-6; the D is unclear. Germline CDR1 is MNHNS and CDR2 is SASEGT. CDR3 length: 14 amino acids. V lost 0 bases and J 7 bases, leaving 7 bases between the germline ends. In DNA form, the CDR3 reads TGTGCCAGCAGTGAAGCCAGGAAGAATTCACCCCTCCACTTT. Translated, it gives CASSEARKNSPLHF.

A few counts support this clonotype. The chain links TRBV11-3 to TRBJ2-1; D is possibly TRBD1 (6 bases). V lost 6 bases and J lost 10, with 16 bases in between. The CDR3 is made up of 13 amino acids. Germline V lookup: CDR1 SGHNT, CDR2 YENEEA. DNA for the CDR3: TGTGCCAGCAGTCGGGACATCGATAGCGAGCAGTTCTTC. Translating gives CASSRDIDSEQFF.

The chain has TRBV24-1 and TRBJ2-3; 8 nucleotides align to TRBD1. The CDR3 sequence is 15 residues long. The V segment lost 7 bases and the J segment 2 bases; nucleotides outside the gene matches: 7. The V gene's germline CDR1 is KGHDR and CDR2 SFDVKD. In DNA form, the CDR3 reads TGTGCCACCAGCCCTACAGGGGGTCTCACAGATACGCAGTATTTT. It translates to CATSPTGGLTDTQYF.

This clonotype was found many times. The V call is TRBV2, the J call TRBJ1-3; TRBD1 is a possible D gene (5 bases). V lost 9 bases to trimming and J lost 2 bases, with 14 bases between them. This CDR3 contains 14 residues. The germline CDR1 and CDR2 sequences are SNHLY and FYNNEI. CDR3 in amino acids: CASGQGEPGNTIYF. CDR3 in DNA: TGTGCCAGTGGCCAGGGAGAACCTGGAAACACCATATATTTT.

The chain recombines TRBV6-1 with TRBJ2-7, with unresolved D. The CDR3 is 11 residues long. Germline-derived CDR1 and CDR2 are MNHNS and SASEGT. Trimming left V 6 bases short and J 6 bases short, with 9 bases between. The DNA of the CDR3 is TGTGCCAGCAGCCGGTTCGGCGAGCAGTACTTC. Translation gives CASSRFGEQYF.

The CDR3 DNA follows: TGTGCCACCGACCCGAAAGCGGGGGTAATCATCACAGATACGCAGTATTTT. It encodes CATDPKAGVIITDTQYF. The genes are TRBV24-1 and TRBJ2-3; 8 bases align to TRBD2. The J segment lost 2 bases and the V segment lost 9 bases, leaving 15 bases of the junction unmatched. Germline CDR1 reads KGHDR; CDR2 reads SFDVKD. The CDR3 is 17 residues long.

This clonotype was counted at least ten times. V usage is TRBV6-2 or TRBV6-3 and J usage is TRBJ1-2; D perhaps matches TRBD1 (6 bases). V was shortened by 6 bases and J by 0 bases, with 20 bases between the two germline ends. This CDR3 is built from 17 residues. CDR1 and CDR2 (germline): MNHEY, SVGEGT. The CDR3 DNA is TGTGCCAGCAGCGACCTAACAGGGCGCGAAGCTAACTATGGCTACACCTTC. It codes for CASSDLTGREANYGYTF.

This chain links TRBV12-3 or TRBV12-4 with TRBJ1-4; a possible D gene is TRBD1 (6 bases). The CDR3 length is 14 residues. V was cut by 6 bases and J by 8 bases, with 16 bases left in between. The CDR3 nucleotides read TGTGCCAGCAGCTTTGGACAGTTAGGGGAAAAACTGTTTTTT. Translation: CASSFGQLGEKLFF.

This clonotype was found many times. This chain links TRBV9 with TRBJ1-1, with TRBD1 as a possible D gene (5 bases). V lost 1 base, J lost 6 bases, and 31 bases lay in between. The CDR3 spans 20 residues. Germline loops: CDR1 SGDLS, CDR2 YYNGEE. CDR3 loop: CASSVKADGTLTGTLPEAFF. DNA for the CDR3: TGTGCCAGCAGCGTAAAGGCAGACGGAACCCTTACAGGAACACTTCCTGAAGCTTTCTTT.

This clonotype showed up many times. The chain carries TRBV3-1 and TRBJ2-1; TRBD1 aligns across 11 bases. Germline CDR1 reads LGHDT; CDR2 reads YNNKEL (reference sequence). Trimming cost V 1 base and J 8 bases; bases outside gene matches: 4. The CDR3 is 15 residues long. This CDR3 reads CASSQARTGGHEQFF. The CDR3 DNA sequence: TGTGCCAGCAGCCAAGCTAGGACAGGGGGCCATGAGCAGTTCTTC.

The table lists this clonotype with many counts. The gene calls are TRBV5-1 and TRBJ2-7, with TRBD1 matching over 7 bases. V shed 5 bases, J shed 0 bases, and the junction held 5 bases outside the gene matches. The CDR3 loop spans 14 amino acids. In germline, CDR1 is SGHRS, CDR2 YFSETQ. The CDR3 sequence: CASRPTGSSYEQYF. DNA of the CDR3: TGCGCCAGCAGACCGACAGGGAGCTCCTACGAGCAGTACTTC.

At least ten counts were recorded for this clonotype. The chain is built from TRBV3-1 and TRBJ1-1; perhaps TRBD1 as D (5 bases). The CDR3 is made up of 14 amino acids. Germline loops: CDR1 LGHDT, CDR2 YNNKEL (reference sequence). V was shortened by 8 bases and J by 2 bases, with 15 bases between the two germline ends. In nucleotides, the CDR3 is TGTGCCAGCGGGGACGTTCGAGTTAACACTGAAGCTTTCTTT. Translation gives CASGDVRVNTEAFF.

This clonotype was seen ten or more times. V is TRBV7-9 and J is TRBJ2-7; the match to TRBD1 covers 8 bases. Trimming at V came to 4 bases and at J to 3 bases, leaving 8 bases not matched to a gene. Germline V gene data show CDR1 as SEHNR and CDR2 as FQNEAQ (reference sequence). This CDR3 comprises 15 residues. The CDR3 is CASSSTGQGNYEQYF. CDR3 sequence (DNA): TGTGCCAGCAGCTCTACCGGACAGGGCAACTACGAGCAGTACTTC.

In this sample, this clonotype turned up many times. The rearrangement uses TRBV2 and TRBJ1-1; TRBD1 might be the D (5 bases). This CDR3 comprises 14 residues. Trimming stripped 7 bases from V and 3 bases from J, with 15 bases between. Germline V gives CDR1 SNHLY, CDR2 FYNNEI. The CDR3 reads CASTVGVLDTEAFF. For the CDR3, the DNA is TGTGCCAGCACGGTGGGGGTGCTTGACACTGAAGCTTTCTTT.

The table lists this clonotype with many counts. The CDR3 spells CASSQVLLNTGELFF. CDR3 sequence (DNA): TGTGCCAGCAGCCAAGTCTTGTTGAACACCGGGGAGCTGTTTTTT. The chain employs TRBV3-1 and TRBJ2-2; D gene unclear. V was trimmed by 1 base and J by 1 base, leaving 7 bases between them. The CDR3 consists of 15 residues. Germline CDR1 LGHDT, CDR2 YNNKEL (reference sequence).

There are a few counts of this clonotype. The V call is TRBV4-1, the J call TRBJ2-1; TRBD1 is a possible D gene (6 bases). The germline V gene encodes CDR1 MGHRA and CDR2 YSYEKL. Trimming pared 0 bases from V and 4 bases from J, leaving 13 bases between. There are 16 residues in the CDR3. CDR3 nucleotide sequence: TGCGCCAGCAGCCAAGAAACCGGGACAACATACAATGAGCAGTTCTTC. Its translation: CASSQETGTTYNEQFF.

This clonotype was seen repeatedly, ten times or more. The chain carries TRBV4-1 and TRBJ2-7, with 7 bases fitting TRBD1. The CDR3 spans 16 residues. V shed 4 bases and J 3 bases; nucleotides not matched to a gene: 12. Germline lookup yields CDR1 MGHRA and CDR2 YSYEKL. The chain's CDR3 is CASSRAGTESYYEQYF. DNA of the CDR3: TGCGCCAGCAGCCGAGCCGGGACAGAAAGTTACTACGAGCAGTACTTC.

This clonotype came up many times. One junction end disagrees with the germline gene, perhaps due to a read error. V and J are TRBV27 and TRBJ2-1; weak D call: TRBD2 (5 bases). The CDR3 length is 14 residues. Germline V gives CDR1 MNHEY, CDR2 SMNVEV (reference sequence). CDR3 region: CANSGGRRYNEQFF. CDR3 sequence (DNA): TGTGCCAACAGTGGTGGGCGGAGGTACAATGAGCAGTTCTTC.

The chain links TRBV20-1 to TRBJ1-5, with 10 bases fitting TRBD1. The CDR3 totals 15 residues. CDR1 and CDR2 from the germline V gene are DFQATT and SNEGSKA (reference sequence). Trimming cost V 5 bases and J 4 bases; bases outside gene matches: 8. The CDR3: CSASPGQGTNQPQHF. CDR3 in DNA: TGCAGTGCTTCGCCGGGACAGGGGACAAATCAGCCCCAGCATTTT.

The chain couples TRBV4-1 to TRBJ2-3; 10 nucleotides match TRBD2. Germline-derived CDR1 and CDR2 are MGHRA and YSYEKL. This CDR3 region has 16 residues. The J segment lost 4 bases and the V segment lost 1 base, leaving 5 bases of the junction unmatched. CDR3 sequence reads: CASSQVDSGRPDTQYF. The DNA of the CDR3 is TGCGCCAGCAGCCAAGTGGATAGCGGGAGGCCAGATACGCAGTATTTT.

This clonotype was counted at least ten times. V gene TRBV28 combines with J gene TRBJ2-3; 10 bases agree with TRBD2. The V segment lost 4 bases and the J segment 3 bases; nucleotides outside the gene matches: 7. The CDR3 runs to 16 residues. Germline values: CDR1 MDHEN, CDR2 SYDVKM. The CDR3 coding sequence is TGTGCCAGCAGTTCCAGCGGGAGGGCCGGAACAGATACGCAGTATTTT. Translation: CASSSSGRAGTDTQYF.

This clonotype has a count of ten or more. The V gene is TRBV3-1, the J gene TRBJ2-3; D not resolved. The CDR3 contains 12 residues. CDR1 and CDR2 (germline): LGHDT, YNNKEL (reference sequence). V lost 5 bases and J 5 bases, leaving 8 bases between the germline ends. DNA for the CDR3: TGTGCCAGCAGCTCGCAGAGAGATACGCAGTATTTT. Translating gives CASSSQRDTQYF.

In regard to this clonotype: Its ends do not fully match the called genes, so a read error is possible. The chain combines TRBV6-2 or TRBV6-3 with TRBJ2-3; TRBD1 aligns across 7 bases. CDR1 is MNHEY, CDR2 SVGEGT, per germline. The CDR3 totals 13 residues. CDR3 sequence (DNA): TGTGCCAGCATTGACAGGGAATCCTATACGCGGTATTTT. Translation: CASIDRESYTRYF.

This clonotype was counted many times. This rearrangement joins TRBV30 to TRBJ2-2; TRBD2 aligns across 9 bases. The ends lost 0 bases at V and 4 bases at J; junction bases unmatched: 12. The CDR3 runs 18 residues. CDR1 is GTSNPN, CDR2 SVGIG, per germline (reference sequence). The CDR3 here is CAWSVLGIAGVSTGELFF. Here the CDR3 DNA reads TGTGCCTGGAGTGTACTCGGAATAGCGGGAGTCAGCACCGGGGAGCTGTTTTTT.

The chain is built from TRBV20-1 and TRBJ1-2; the match to TRBD1 covers 7 bases. Germline V gives CDR1 DFQATT, CDR2 SNEGSKA (reference sequence). This CDR3 region has 14 residues. V was clipped by 5 bases and J by 6 bases; unmatched bases: 12. CDR3 DNA: TGCAGTGCTTGGGATGAAGGGGGCATTGATGGCTACACCTTC. This gives the protein CSAWDEGGIDGYTF.

The chain has TRBV5-1 and TRBJ1-1; D unresolved. Germline lookup yields CDR1 SGHRS and CDR2 YFSETQ. Trimming took 4 bases from V and 8 from J, leaving 18 bases between them. This CDR3 has 14 residues. The CDR3 DNA follows: TGCGCCAGCAGCCGCCAGGACCGGCTGGGGGAAGCTTTCTTT. This gives the protein CASSRQDRLGEAFF.